The 20 T cell receptor beta chains presented below share a single source sample, sequenced in a study of blood T cell repertoires in COVID-19. Assay used: immunoSEQ multiplex PCR; TCRdb lists only in-frame clones, some missing. The repertoire has around 300,000 clones, more than 80% of them found once; the top ten carry 6% to 7%. The material sequenced was peripheral blood. The receptors come from a young woman with COVID-19, enrolled during active disease.

The V gene is TRBV7-9, the J gene TRBJ2-7; D unclear. Germline CDR1 SEHNR, CDR2 FQNEAQ (reference sequence). This CDR3 has 11 residues. V lost 2 bases to trimming and J lost 7 bases, with 6 bases between them. The CDR3 DNA follows: TGTGCCAGCAGCTTAAACCAGGAGCAGTACTTC. Translating it yields CASSLNQEQYF.

The V and J genes are TRBV24-1 and TRBJ2-1; 7 bases agree with TRBD1. The junction had 5 bases not matched to a gene; V was cut back by 4 bases and J by 3 bases. The CDR3 runs to 15 residues. Germline V lookup: CDR1 KGHDR, CDR2 SFDVKD. The CDR3 spells CATSEPTGLYNEQFF. CDR3 DNA sequence: TGTGCCACCAGTGAGCCGACAGGGCTCTACAATGAGCAGTTCTTC.

The chain is built from TRBV15 and TRBJ2-7; perhaps TRBD2 as D (5 bases). This CDR3 has 14 residues. V gave up 0 bases and J gave up 5 bases, with 11 bases separating them. Germline V lookup: CDR1 LNHNV, CDR2 YYDKDF (reference sequence). CDR3 sequence: CATSRDLATHEQYF. CDR3 nucleotide sequence: TGTGCCACCAGCAGAGACCTAGCCACCCACGAGCAGTACTTC.

The chain couples TRBV7-9 to TRBJ2-1; TRBD2 might be the D (6 bases). The germline V and J ends were trimmed by 4 bases and 3 bases, with 13 bases remaining between them. Per germline, CDR1 SEHNR and CDR2 FQNEAQ (reference sequence). CDR3 size: 15 residues. As DNA, the CDR3 is TGTGCCAGCAGCTCGACTAGAGCTATCTACAATGAGCAGTTCTTC. It translates to CASSSTRAIYNEQFF.

The chain links TRBV5-1 to TRBJ2-7; TRBD1 matches at 8 bases. Trimming at V came to 0 bases and at J to 3 bases, leaving 5 bases not matched to a gene. The CDR3 is 15 residues long. The germline CDR1 and CDR2 sequences are SGHRS and YFSETQ. The DNA for the CDR3 is TGCGCCAGCAGCTTGGACAGGGGGAGGTTCTACGAGCAGTACTTC. Translated: CASSLDRGRFYEQYF.

The chain recombines TRBV27 with TRBJ2-7; 9 bases are a match to TRBD2. The CDR3 extends over 13 amino acids. With V trimmed by 6 bases and J by 3 bases, 3 bases remained unmatched. CDR1 is MNHEY, CDR2 SMNVEV, per germline (reference sequence). CDR3 amino acids: CASSRSGSYEQYF. CDR3 DNA sequence: TGTGCCAGCAGCCGTAGCGGGAGCTACGAGCAGTACTTC.

The V gene is TRBV6-6, the J gene TRBJ1-5, with 10 bases identical to TRBD1. With V trimmed by 6 bases and J by 3 bases, 2 bases remained unmatched. The CDR3 runs 14 residues. Germline CDR1 is MNHNY and CDR2 is SVGAGI (reference sequence). CDR3 DNA: TGTGCCAGCAGGGGACAGGGGAACAATCAGCCCCAGCATTTT. It translates to CASRGQGNNQPQHF.

This chain connects TRBV30 to TRBJ2-3; possible D gene TRBD1, 6 bases. V lost 5 bases and J lost 6, with 12 bases in between. The CDR3 is 12 amino acids. Germline values: CDR1 GTSNPN, CDR2 SVGIG (reference sequence). The DNA of the CDR3 is TGTGCCTGGGCGCCAGGGGCGGATACGCAGTATTTT. Its protein product is CAWAPGADTQYF.

The CDR3 DNA follows: TGTGCCAGCAGTTTGGGGCTGACCTCCTACGAGCAGTACTTC. It translates to CASSLGLTSYEQYF. J is TRBJ2-7 and V is TRBV28; a weak D match, TRBD1 (5 bases). Trimming left V 3 bases short and J 0 bases short, with 9 bases between. The CDR3 has 14 residues. Germline CDR1 and CDR2: MDHEN and SYDVKM.

The CDR3 loop reads CASSIRDRGRFGQPQHF. As DNA, the CDR3 is TGTGCCAGTAGTATCAGGGACAGGGGGCGCTTCGGCCAGCCCCAGCATTTT. J is TRBJ1-5 and V is TRBV19; 12 bases agree with TRBD1. CDR3 length: 17 residues. J was trimmed by 7 bases and V by 3 bases; bases with no gene match: 10. Germline V gene lookup returns CDR1 LNHDA and CDR2 SQIVND (reference sequence).

The chain links TRBV6-5 to TRBJ1-1, with a possible D match to TRBD1 (6 bases). V shed 5 bases and J shed 0 bases, with 7 bases lying between them. Germline CDR1 MNHEY, CDR2 SVGAGI. The CDR3 runs 13 residues. CDR3 nucleotides: TGTGCCAGCAGTCGGACAGTGAACACTGAAGCTTTCTTT. Its protein product is CASSRTVNTEAFF.

J is TRBJ1-1 and V is TRBV7-9; possible D gene TRBD1, 5 bases. CDR1 is SEHNR and CDR2 is FQNEAQ in the germline V gene (reference sequence). The V gene lost 0 bases and the J gene lost 5 bases, with 10 bases spanning the gap. The CDR3 length is 14 residues. In nucleotides, the CDR3 is TGTGCCAGCAGCTTAGCAGGGGCATGGACTGAAGCTTTCTTT. Protein: CASSLAGAWTEAFF.

This sequence joins TRBV7-2 and TRBJ2-5, with D perhaps TRBD2 (6 bases). The CDR3 has 16 residues. The V and J ends lost 3 bases and 5 bases respectively, with 19 bases between them. Germline V CDR1 and CDR2: SGHTA, FQGNSA. CDR3 region: CASSLPSGGAGETQYF. In DNA, the CDR3 is TGTGCCAGCAGCTTGCCTAGTGGGGGAGCGGGTGAGACCCAGTACTTC.

This clone was recorded once. V gene TRBV7-9 combines with J gene TRBJ2-7; a possible D gene is TRBD1 (5 bases). Germline-derived CDR1 and CDR2 are SEHNR and FQNEAQ (reference sequence). V shed 4 bases and J shed 6 bases, with 7 bases lying between them. The CDR3 is 11 amino acids. The CDR3 region is CASSSRVEQYF. The DNA of the CDR3 is TGTGCCAGCAGCTCCAGGGTCGAGCAGTACTTC.

The CDR3 DNA reads as TGTGCCAGCAGTCGGACAGGGGGCTACAATGAGCAGTTCTTC. This codes for CASSRTGGYNEQFF. The V gene is TRBV6-5, the J gene TRBJ2-1, with TRBD1 identical over 10 bases. V lost 5 bases, J lost 3 bases, and 1 base stayed unmatched. CDR1 and CDR2 (germline): MNHEY, SVGAGI. The CDR3 loop spans 14 amino acids.

The chain has TRBV5-8 and TRBJ2-1, with D possibly matching TRBD2 (5 bases). This CDR3 region has 14 residues. V lost 0 bases, J lost 11 bases, and 15 bases lay in between. CDR1 and CDR2 from the germline V gene are SGHTS and YDEGEE. This CDR3 reads CASSLAEGSHQQFF. The CDR3 bases are TGTGCCAGCAGCTTGGCCGAGGGATCCCACCAGCAGTTCTTC. The complete variable domain, with remaining parts taken from reference TRBV5-8 and TRBJ2-1, reads EAGVTQSPTHLIKTRGQQATLRCSPISGHTSVYWYQQALGLGLQFLLWYDEGEERNRGNFPPRFSGRQFPNYSSELNVNALELEDSALYLCASSLAEGSHQQFFGPGTRLTVL.

The chain couples TRBV27 to TRBJ1-2, with D perhaps TRBD1 (6 bases). Between the trimmed V and J ends, which lost 3 bases and 1 base, there was a span of 12 bases. Germline V gene data show CDR1 as MNHEY and CDR2 as SMNVEV (reference sequence). The CDR3 has 15 amino acids. CDR3 sequence: CASSFGGQSNYGYTF. The CDR3 DNA is TGTGCCAGCAGTTTCGGGGGGCAGAGTAACTATGGCTACACCTTC.

V usage is TRBV5-1 and J usage is TRBJ2-2, with 11 bases fitting TRBD1. V lost 1 base to trimming and J lost 6 bases; unmatched junction nucleotides: 11. Germline V lookup: CDR1 SGHRS, CDR2 YFSETQ. The CDR3 spans 18 residues. The DNA of the CDR3 is TGCGCCAGCAGCTTGTCCGGACTTCGGACAGGGGGCTCCGGGGAGCTGTTTTTT. It specifies CASSLSGLRTGGSGELFF.

This rearrangement joins TRBV28 to TRBJ1-5; D is perhaps TRBD1 (6 bases). The germline gives CDR1 MDHEN, CDR2 SYDVKM. This CDR3 contains 12 residues. V was pared by 10 bases and J by 5 bases, with 12 bases between. CDR3 loop: CAITRGYQPQHF. CDR3 coding DNA: TGTGCCATTACTAGGGGGTATCAGCCCCAGCATTTT.

V is TRBV5-4 and J is TRBJ2-7; the match to TRBD2 covers 8 bases. V lost 2 bases and J lost 0; bases outside the gene matches: 4. From germline, CDR1 is SGHNT and CDR2 YYREEE (reference sequence). The CDR3 is made up of 15 amino acids. In nucleotides, the CDR3 is TGTGCCAGCAGCTTCCCAGCGGGAGTCTCCTACGAGCAGTACTTC. It is translated as CASSFPAGVSYEQYF.